These T cell receptor beta chains were read from a single sample in a study of cytomegalovirus exposure and HLA in healthy donors. The protocol was immunoSEQ multiplex PCR, while the TCRdb copy is restricted to in-frame clones and leaves out a portion. The sample yields 60,000 to 75,000 clones, 74% seen once. The sample consisted of PBMCs. These receptors all come from a woman aged 55-75 years in good health and CMV-seropositive. CDR3s include the opening cysteine and the closing phenylalanine or tryptophan. The D gene is left open where the match is weak. A clone size is listed for some rows: how often the clone was seen (once, few, many), or a class if it is expanded.

CDR3	DNA	V	J	D	size
CASSQARGGRNYEQYF	TGCGCCAGCAGCCAAGCCCGAGGAGGGAGGAACTACGAGCAGTACTTC	TRBV4-1	TRBJ2-7	NA	NA
CASSPGLAGGDTDTQYF	TGTGCCAGCAGCCCGGGACTAGCGGGGGGTGATACAGATACGCAGTATTTT	TRBV4-2	TRBJ2-3	TRBD2	once
CASSASRGDDRVVDGYTF	TGTGCCAGCAGCGCAAGTAGAGGGGATGACAGGGTCGTGGATGGCTACACCTTC	TRBV9	TRBJ1-2	TRBD1	NA
CASSIGTLNTEAFF	TGTGCCAGTAGTATTGGCACCCTGAACACTGAAGCTTTCTTT	TRBV19	TRBJ1-1	NA	few
CSVDDRHYGYTF	TGCAGCGTAGACGACAGACACTATGGCTACACCTTC	TRBV29-1	TRBJ1-2	NA	NA
CASSESSRVTPLHF	TGTGCCAGCAGTGAATCCTCCAGGGTGACACCCCTCCACTTT	TRBV25-1	TRBJ1-6	NA	NA
CASSPGSKGTQYF	TGTGCCAGCAGTCCGGGGTCGAAGGGGACCCAGTACTTC	TRBV28	TRBJ2-5	NA	NA
CASSQFMQGPQPQHF	TGTGCCAGCAGCCAATTCATGCAGGGTCCTCAGCCCCAGCATTTT	TRBV16	TRBJ1-5	NA	NA
CASSWRGGAKNIQYF	TGTGCCAGCAGTTGGAGGGGTGGGGCCAAAAACATTCAGTACTTC	TRBV27	TRBJ2-4	NA	once
CASSPTRDRGEKLFF	TGTGCCAGCAGTCCGACTAGGGACAGGGGTGAAAAACTGTTTTTT	TRBV7-9	TRBJ1-4	TRBD1	NA
CASSLRRWGGRNEQFF	TGTGCCAGCAGCCTCCGCAGGTGGGGGGGCCGAAATGAGCAGTTCTTC	TRBV7-2	TRBJ2-1	NA	NA
CAISTLAPDTQYF	TGTGCCATCAGTACCTTGGCCCCAGATACGCAGTATTTT	TRBV10-3	TRBJ2-3	NA	once
CASSIGAGRAYGYTF	TGTGCCAGTAGTATAGGGGCAGGGAGGGCCTATGGCTACACCTTC	TRBV19	TRBJ1-2	NA	few
CSVEGQAYEQYF	TGCAGCGTTGAGGGACAGGCCTACGAGCAGTACTTC	TRBV29-1	TRBJ2-7	TRBD1	NA
CASSKDWPQHF	TGTGCCAGTAGTAAGGACTGGCCCCAGCATTTT	TRBV19	TRBJ1-5	NA	NA
CASSQEEGQGSSYEQYF	TGCGCCAGCAGCCAAGAGGAAGGACAGGGGAGCTCCTACGAGCAGTACTTC	TRBV4-1	TRBJ2-7	TRBD1	NA
CASSLALGHNEQYF	TGTGCCAGCAGCTTAGCCCTCGGACATAACGAGCAGTACTTC	TRBV11-2	TRBJ2-7	NA	NA
CASSPGTEQETQYF	TGTGCCAGCTCACCTGGGACAGAGCAAGAGACCCAGTACTTC	TRBV18	TRBJ2-5	TRBD1	few
CASSWIDRSKGLFF	TGTGCCAGCAGTTGGATTGACAGGTCAAAGGGACTGTTTTTT	TRBV5-8	TRBJ1-4	NA	few
CASSIGQVSSYEQYF	TGTGCCAGCAGCATCGGACAGGTTAGCTCCTACGAGCAGTACTTC	TRBV5-4	TRBJ2-7	TRBD1	NA
CASSPGLTGGNNEQFF	TGCGCCAGCAGCCCCGGGCTAACGGGGGGCAACAATGAGCAGTTCTTC	TRBV5-1	TRBJ2-1	NA	NA
CACKGSRGSLETQYF	TGTGCATGCAAGGGCAGCAGGGGAAGTTTAGAGACCCAGTACTTC	TRBV11-3	TRBJ2-5	NA	NA
CASRGEGEQYF	TGTGCCAGCAGGGGGGAGGGCGAGCAGTACTTC	TRBV2	TRBJ2-7	TRBD2	NA
CASSHRNKAGVRYEQYF	TGCGCCAGCAGTCATCGTAATAAGGCGGGAGTGCGCTACGAGCAGTACTTC	TRBV23-1	TRBJ2-7	TRBD2	NA
CASSLGSEAFF	TGTGCCAGCAGCCTCGGGAGTGAAGCTTTCTTT	TRBV6-5	TRBJ1-1	NA	few
CASSTPGQADYTF	TGCGCCAGCAGCACCCCGGGACAGGCTGACTACACCTTC	TRBV5-1	TRBJ1-2	TRBD1	once
CASRDQGSTDTQYF	TGTGCCAGCAGGGATCAGGGAAGCACAGATACGCAGTATTTT	TRBV2	TRBJ2-3	NA	NA
CASSTPRGTEAFF	TGTGCCAGCAGCACACCAAGAGGCACTGAAGCTTTCTTT	TRBV6-5	TRBJ1-1	NA	few